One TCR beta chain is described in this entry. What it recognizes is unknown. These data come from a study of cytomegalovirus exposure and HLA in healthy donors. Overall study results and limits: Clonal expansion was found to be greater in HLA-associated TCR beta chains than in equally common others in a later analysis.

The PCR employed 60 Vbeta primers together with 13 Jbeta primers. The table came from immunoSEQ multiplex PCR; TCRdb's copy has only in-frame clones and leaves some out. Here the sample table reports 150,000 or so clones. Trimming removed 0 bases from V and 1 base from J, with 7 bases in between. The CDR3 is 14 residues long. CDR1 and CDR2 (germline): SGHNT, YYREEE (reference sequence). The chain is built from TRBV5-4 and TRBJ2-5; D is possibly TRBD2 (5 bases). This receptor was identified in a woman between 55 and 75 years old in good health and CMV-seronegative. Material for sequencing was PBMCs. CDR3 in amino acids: CASSLGLAQETQYF. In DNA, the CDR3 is TGTGCCAGCAGCTTGGGGCTAGCCCAAGAGACCCAGTACTTC.